This record looks at one T cell receptor (beta chain) sequence and its context. Other DNA sequences within the sample encode an identical CDR3. These data come from a study of shared clonotypes between healthy human individuals. Per the study methods: ImmunoSEQ junction-only sequences lacked quality scores, so their filtering differed. Only in-frame clones appear in the TCRdb table, and some are missing; sequencing was by immunoSEQ multiplex PCR. V and J calls and clone size are given by that table; D and trimming were obtained from the DNA. Counted here are approximately 2.5 million clones, roughly nine tenths occurring once; the ten biggest clones make up over 0.12%. The germline V gene has CDR1 SGDLS and CDR2 YYNGEE. There are 14 residues in the CDR3. The junction had 3 bases not matched to a gene; V was cut back by 7 bases and J by 0 bases.

This sequence originates from a man younger than 35 in good health. Input material: naive CD4+ T cells sorted from blood. The subset was: CD45RA+ positively selected. The rearrangement uses TRBV9 and TRBJ2-1, with 8 bases fitting TRBD2. As DNA, the CDR3 is TGTGCCAGCTCCGGGGGGGCCTCCTACAATGAGCAGTTCTTC. Translated, it gives CASSGGASYNEQFF.